This note documents a single TCR beta chain sequence. The data were produced by immunoSEQ multiplex PCR, yet TCRdb's version contains in-frame clones alone and is incomplete. The sample lists roughly 160,000 clones; almost 90% were seen once. Germline values: CDR1 SGDLS, CDR2 YYNGEE. The V gene end was trimmed by 3 bases and the J gene end by 12 bases; junction bases not matched to a gene: 13. This CDR3 is built from 16 residues. This entry comes from a study of T cell responses to AZD1222 COVID-19 vaccine. The receptor comes from an adult in good health. The chain combines TRBV9 with TRBJ2-1, with TRBD2 identical over 12 bases. This material consisted of peripheral blood, taken on day 0 of AZD1222 vaccination. The CDR3 DNA reads as TGTGCCAGCAGCGGTACCGGGACTAGCGGGCTATCTGGGCAGTTCTTC. Translation gives CASSGTGTSGLSGQFF.